The clone carrying this T cell receptor (beta chain) was counted many times. As yet, its antigen is unknown. The iRepertoire nested amplicon-rescue multiplex PCR amplified TCR alpha and beta CDR3s from RNA. TCRdb recomputed calls from the multiplex PCR reads with MiXCR, one row per CDR3 protein. The sample lists around 190,000 distinct CDR3 sequences; around 40% were seen once. This entry comes from a study of glioma-infiltrating T cells. General study findings and limits: Non-neoplastic patients had below-expected tissue-blood divergence, while all gliomas exceeded expectation.

Germline V CDR1 and CDR2: SGHRS, YFSETQ. The V end was cut by 4 bases, the J end by 3 bases, with 11 bases between. The CDR3 spans 13 residues. This chain uses TRBV5-1 with TRBJ2-7, with D perhaps TRBD2 (5 bases). The source is a human donor with low-grade glioma or glioblastoma, undergoing nonglioma brain surgery, or in good health (not recorded which). The sequencing sample was made of glioma tissue, nonneoplastic brain tissue, or PBMCs (not recorded which). The DNA of the CDR3 is TGCGCCAGCAGCCCGGACGGGATCTACGAGCAGTACTTC. Translating gives CASSPDGIYEQYF. The full variable domain, with the rest looked up from reference TRBV5-1 and TRBJ2-7, is KAGVTQTPRYLIKTRGQQVTLSCSPISGHRSVSWYQQTPGQGLQFLFEYFSETQRNKGNFPGRFSGRQFSNSRSEMNVSTLELGDSALYLCASSPDGIYEQYFGPGTRLTVT.